This passage covers 21 T cell receptor beta chains from one sample sequenced in a study of PD-1 blockade in classical Hodgkin lymphoma. Time point of the sample: cycle 4 day 1 (C4D1), after more than 5 weeks of nivolumab. After autologous stem cell transplantation all patients relapsed, and prior brentuximab vedotin exposure differed between cohorts. Measured with immunoSEQ multiplex PCR; TCRdb has only the in-frame clones, and not every one. The sample holds tens of thousands of clones, approximately 80% seen once. The sequencing here drew on peripheral blood mononuclear cells (PBMCs), taken before the fourth cycle of nivolumab. The receptor set was obtained from a human donor with classical Hodgkin lymphoma.

This clone was found once. The chain joins TRBV28 to TRBJ1-5; possible D gene TRBD1, 6 bases. Germline values: CDR1 MDHEN, CDR2 SYDVKM. The V gene lost 4 bases and the J gene lost 5 bases, with 21 bases spanning the gap. The CDR3 spans 17 residues. The CDR3 loop reads CASSSLGSGTLDQPQHF. CDR3 bases: TGTGCCAGCAGTTCTTTGGGATCCGGGACACTCGATCAGCCCCAGCATTTT.

The rearrangement uses TRBV28 and TRBJ1-1; 7 bases fit TRBD1. Germline V gene data show CDR1 as MDHEN and CDR2 as SYDVKM. The J segment lost 11 bases and the V segment lost 4 bases, leaving 16 bases of the junction unmatched. The CDR3 is 15 residues long. The CDR3, as DNA: TGTGCCAGCAGTTCGACCGGAACAGGGGATCAGACGGCTTTCTTT. Translating gives CASSSTGTGDQTAFF.

This chain connects TRBV6-5 to TRBJ2-7; TRBD1 is a possible D gene (6 bases). This CDR3 comprises 11 residues. Trimming took off 11 bases at V and 6 bases at J, with 14 bases between the two ends. Per germline, CDR1 MNHEY and CDR2 SVGAGI. CDR3 bases: TGTGCCTGCTACAGGGACGGCGAGCAGTACTTC. Amino acid sequence: CACYRDGEQYF.

The chain uses TRBV29-1 and TRBJ1-2; tentatively, D is TRBD1 (5 bases). Germline values: CDR1 SQVTM, CDR2 ANQGSEA. This CDR3 is 12 amino acids long. Deletions cut 5 bases from V and 7 bases from J, with 14 bases between. The CDR3 nucleotides read TGCAGCGTTATTGGGGCTTCGGGTGGCTACACCTTC. Protein product: CSVIGASGGYTF.

This clone has more than one count but fewer than ten. The chain is built from TRBV28 and TRBJ2-3; TRBD2 matches at 11 bases. CDR1 MDHEN and CDR2 SYDVKM come from the germline V gene. This CDR3 has 14 amino acids. With 6 bases clipped from V and 8 bases from J, the junction kept 7 bases outside the gene matches. The CDR3 region has the DNA TGTGCCAGCAGAATTAGCGGGGGGGCCGGTACGCAGTATTTT. Translation: CASRISGGAGTQYF.

V is TRBV10-2 and J is TRBJ1-5; TRBD1 aligns across 8 bases. J lost 7 bases, V lost 6 bases, and 5 bases had no gene match. CDR1 is WSHSY and CDR2 is SAAADI in the germline V gene. The CDR3 consists of 13 residues. In nucleotides, the CDR3 is TGCGCCAGCAGCAAGGGACAGGCACAGCCCCAGCATTTT. It is translated as CASSKGQAQPQHF.

The chain carries TRBV7-2 and TRBJ2-5; D remains unclear. The V end lost 3 bases, the J end lost 4 bases, and 12 bases lay between the germline ends. Germline V gene sequence: CDR1 SGHTA, CDR2 FQGNSA. This CDR3 comprises 14 residues. CDR3: CASSLGWTGETQYF. In nucleotides, the CDR3 is TGTGCCAGCAGCTTGGGGTGGACGGGAGAGACCCAGTACTTC.

The chain uses TRBV29-1 and TRBJ2-1; D is unresolved. V was clipped by 1 base and J by 0 bases, with 10 bases between them. This CDR3 is built from 15 residues. Per germline, CDR1 SQVTM and CDR2 ANQGSEA. CDR3: CSVEAPPFSYNEQFF. CDR3 DNA sequence: TGCAGCGTTGAAGCTCCACCGTTCTCCTACAATGAGCAGTTCTTC.

The chain joins TRBV7-2 to TRBJ2-3, with 9 bases matching TRBD2. V shed 5 bases, J shed 3 bases, and the junction held 9 bases outside the gene matches. The CDR3 extends over 16 amino acids. Germline V CDR1 and CDR2: SGHTA, FQGNSA. The CDR3 coding sequence is TGTGCCAGCAGCCGCCGGCGGCTAGCGGGAACAGATACGCAGTATTTT. This gives the protein CASSRRRLAGTDTQYF.

The V call is TRBV7-9, the J call TRBJ2-5, with TRBD1 matching 9 bases. The DNA end lines up better with TRBJ2-7; the J call may be wrong. The CDR3 consists of 19 residues. Germline V gives CDR1 SEHNR, CDR2 FQNEAQ (reference sequence). CDR3 loop: CASSFHKRSRDRVYYEQYF. The CDR3, as DNA: TGTGCCAGCAGCTTCCACAAAAGATCCCGGGACAGGGTATACTACGAGCAGTACTTC.

As concerns this clone: In this CDR3 the conserved last residue, phenylalanine or tryptophan, is missing, so a read error is likely. The V call is TRBV5-6, the J call TRBJ1-1; D call uncertain. The CDR3 runs 13 residues. The germline gives CDR1 SGHDT, CDR2 YYEEEE. The CDR3 DNA reads TGCGCCAGCAGCTTGGTAGGGAAGACTGAAGCTTTCCTT. The encoded protein is CASSLVGKTEAFL.

The rearrangement uses TRBV19 and TRBJ2-3; either TRBD1 or TRBD2 may supply D (5 bases each). The CDR3 runs to 16 residues. Germline values: CDR1 LNHDA, CDR2 SQIVND (reference sequence). V lost 8 bases to trimming and J lost 0 bases, with 18 bases between them. CDR3 amino acids: CASSGTGTSSTDTQYF. The CDR3, as DNA: TGTGCCAGTTCGGGTACCGGGACCTCTAGCACAGATACGCAGTATTTT.

This chain uses TRBV18 with TRBJ1-2; the D is unclear. The V end was cut by 3 bases, the J end by 8 bases, with 10 bases between. The CDR3 spans 12 residues. Germline CDR1 reads KGHSH; CDR2 reads LQKENI. CDR3 protein: CASSPLGWGYTF. The CDR3 nucleotides are TGTGCCAGCTCACCCCTTGGTTGGGGCTACACCTTC.

J is TRBJ2-1 and V is TRBV7-3; D is tentatively TRBD1 or TRBD2 (5 bases each). Trimming pared 2 bases from V and 5 bases from J, leaving 22 bases between. The CDR3 length is 18 residues. CDR1 is SGHTA and CDR2 is FQGTGA in the germline V gene. CDR3 sequence reads: CASSLAIRGSAQNNEQFF. The CDR3 DNA sequence: TGTGCCAGCAGCTTAGCTATCCGGGGCAGCGCCCAGAACAATGAGCAGTTCTTC.

The V gene is TRBV7-3, the J gene TRBJ1-5, with 9 bases identical to TRBD1. Trimming cost V 6 bases and J 2 bases; bases outside gene matches: 5. Per germline, CDR1 SGHTA and CDR2 FQGTGA. CDR3 length equals 15 residues. The CDR3, as DNA: TGTGCCAGCAGGATGGACAGGGGAGGCAATCAGCCCCAGCATTTT. Translating it yields CASRMDRGGNQPQHF.

V is TRBV7-9 and J is TRBJ1-1, with a tentative D call TRBD1 (5 bases). CDR1 is SEHNR and CDR2 is FQNEAQ in the germline V gene (reference sequence). There are 16 residues in the CDR3. The V gene lost 3 bases and the J gene lost 6 bases, with 20 bases spanning the gap. The CDR3: CASSFKVGGGRPEAFF. The CDR3 nucleotides are TGTGCCAGCAGCTTCAAAGTCGGCGGGGGACGACCTGAAGCTTTCTTT.

The chain's CDR3 is CASRFGQGADETQYF. Here the CDR3 DNA reads TGTGCCAGCAGATTCGGACAGGGGGCGGACGAGACCCAGTACTTC. This rearrangement joins TRBV7-9 to TRBJ2-5; 11 nucleotides agree with TRBD1. V shed 6 bases, J shed 5 bases, and the junction held 8 bases outside the gene matches. The length of the CDR3 is 15 residues. Per the germline V gene, CDR1 is SEHNR and CDR2 is FQNEAQ (reference sequence).

The V call is TRBV18, the J call TRBJ2-3; TRBD1 agrees at 7 bases. CDR1 is KGHSH, CDR2 LQKENI, per germline. After removal of 5 bases from V and 4 bases from J, the junction contained 9 bases not matched to a gene. The CDR3 length is 15 residues. CDR3: CASSIRTGVADTQYF. CDR3 nucleotides: TGTGCCAGCTCAATCAGGACAGGAGTGGCAGATACGCAGTATTTT. Full variable domain (rest looked up from reference TRBV18 and TRBJ2-3): NAGVMQNPRHLVRRRGQEARLRCSPMKGHSHVYWYRQLPEEGLKFMVYLQKENIIDESGMPKERFSAEFPKEGPSILRIQQVVRGDSAAYFCASSIRTGVADTQYFGPGTRLTVL.

J is TRBJ2-7 and V is TRBV7-2, with 8 bases lining up with TRBD1. V was pared by 1 base and J by 4 bases, with 6 bases of the junction left unmatched. This CDR3 is 15 amino acids long. In germline, CDR1 is SGHTA, CDR2 FQGNSA. DNA of the CDR3: TGTGCCAGCAGCTTAGATTCAGGGGGCTTATACGAGCAGTACTTC. Protein: CASSLDSGGLYEQYF.

The J gene is TRBJ1-2, the V gene TRBV7-2; perhaps TRBD1 as D (6 bases). CDR3 length: 16 residues. V gave up 5 bases and J gave up 4 bases, with 20 bases separating them. Germline loops: CDR1 SGHTA, CDR2 FQGNSA. Here the CDR3 reads CASSPRGGFWVYGYTF. CDR3 DNA: TGTGCCAGCAGCCCCAGAGGGGGTTTTTGGGTCTATGGCTACACCTTC.

The V and J genes are TRBV7-8 and TRBJ2-5, with a possible D match to TRBD2 (7 bases). Trimming pared 5 bases from V and 4 bases from J, leaving 14 bases between. In germline, CDR1 is SGHVS, CDR2 FQNEAQ. The CDR3 consists of 14 residues. In DNA, the CDR3 is TGTGCCAGCAGCCGCCGGGGGGCCGCAGAGACCCAGTACTTC. Encoded protein: CASSRRGAAETQYF.